The clone carrying this T cell receptor beta chain has a handful of counts. The data were obtained in a study of blood T cell repertoires in COVID-19. Turning to the study itself: Acute and convalescent COVID-19 samples came from the United States, Italy and Spain.

V was pared by 6 bases and J by 4 bases, with 18 bases between. Germline V gives CDR1 MNHEY, CDR2 SVGEGT. The CDR3 is 15 amino acids. In the original analysis: Researchers report that nucleated cell counts were estimated from reference gene primer amplification. The table came from immunoSEQ multiplex PCR; TCRdb's copy has only in-frame clones and leaves some out. That table furnishes V, J and clone size, whereas the DNA furnished D and trimming. Of about 370,000 clones in the sample, more than 80% were seen once. The source material was peripheral blood. This sequence was found in a woman between 25 and 40 years old with COVID-19, enrolled during active disease. This chain connects TRBV6-2 or TRBV6-3 to TRBJ1-2, with a tentative D call TRBD1 (5 bases). The CDR3 spells CASSPLDRGGYGYTF. DNA of the CDR3: TGTGCCAGCAGCCCTCTCGATAGGGGTGGCTATGGCTACACCTTC.